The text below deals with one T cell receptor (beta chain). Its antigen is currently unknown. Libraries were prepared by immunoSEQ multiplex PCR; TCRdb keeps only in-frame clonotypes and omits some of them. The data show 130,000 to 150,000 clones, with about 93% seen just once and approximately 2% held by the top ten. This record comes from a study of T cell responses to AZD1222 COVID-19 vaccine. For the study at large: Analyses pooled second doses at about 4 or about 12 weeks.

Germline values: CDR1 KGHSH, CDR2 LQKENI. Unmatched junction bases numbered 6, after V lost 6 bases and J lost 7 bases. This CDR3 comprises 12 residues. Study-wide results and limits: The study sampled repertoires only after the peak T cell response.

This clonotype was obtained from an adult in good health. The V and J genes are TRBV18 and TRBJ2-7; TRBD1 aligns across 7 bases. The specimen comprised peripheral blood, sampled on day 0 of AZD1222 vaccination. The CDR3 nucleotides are TGTGCCAGCTCTCGAGAGACAGGGGAGCAGTACTTC. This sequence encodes CASSRETGEQYF.